This TCR beta chain was captured by sequencing in a study of STAT3 mutations in large granular lymphocyte leukemia. CDR3 size: 15 residues. Trimming stripped 0 bases from V and 4 bases from J, with 12 bases between. The germline V gene has CDR1 MNHNY and CDR2 SVGAGI (reference sequence). The data were produced by immunoSEQ multiplex PCR, yet TCRdb's version contains in-frame clones alone and is incomplete. Here the sample spans tens of thousands of clones, about 95% being singletons. Details on this clone: Its specificity is unknown.

Study-wide results and caveats: In T-cell large granular lymphocyte leukemia, about half of patients showed multiple immunodominant subclonotypes.

The origin of this receptor is a man aged 40-49 years with T-cell large granular lymphocyte leukemia. Some clones in this sample may be carry-over from other donors' samples. This chain links TRBV6-6 with TRBJ2-5; D gene ambiguous. Sequencing was performed on peripheral blood mononuclear cells. DNA of the CDR3: TGTGCCAGCAGTTACTCGGGCAGGCTAGGAGAGACCCAGTACTTC. Translated, it gives CASSYSGRLGETQYF.